What follows are 18 T cell receptor beta chains derived from one specimen sequenced in a study of molecular identifiers for immune sequencing clone quantification. One entry per CDR3 protein, called by TCRdb with MiXCR from the PCR reads. The top ten clones hold 0.8% to 1% of a sample with 20,000 to 30,000 distinct CDR3 sequences, 17% of them seen once. Sequenced sample: naive CD8+ T cells from blood, with Jurkat cell RNA spiked in. The subset is: FACS-sorted CD8+CD4-CCR7+CD45RA+ naive T cells. The receptors were gathered from a human donor in good health. Some libraries in this study had Jurkat cell RNA spiked in.

This clonotype was observed a few times. The chain employs TRBV27 and TRBJ2-3; the D gene is possibly TRBD1 (6 bases). Looked up from germline, CDR1 is MNHEY and CDR2 is SMNVEV (reference sequence). The CDR3 extends over 15 amino acids. The V end was cut by 2 bases, the J end by 5 bases, with 14 bases between. As DNA, the CDR3 is TGTGCCAGCAGTTTAGTTGGCAGGGGCGGAGATACGCAGTATTTT. Translation gives CASSLVGRGGDTQYF.

There are many counts of this clonotype. This chain links TRBV27 with TRBJ2-7; 12 bases map to TRBD2. The V gene end was trimmed by 3 bases and the J gene end by 6 bases; junction bases not matched to a gene: 3. CDR1 MNHEY and CDR2 SMNVEV come from the germline V gene (reference sequence). This CDR3 is built from 14 residues. CDR3 in amino acids: CASSFTSGGFEQYF. In DNA, the CDR3 is TGTGCCAGCAGTTTTACTAGCGGGGGGTTCGAGCAGTACTTC.

This clonotype was recorded many times. The chain employs TRBV11-2 and TRBJ2-5, with D perhaps matching TRBD2 (6 bases). Between the trimmed V and J ends, which lost 0 bases and 5 bases, there was a span of 10 bases. Germline V gene data show CDR1 as SGHAT and CDR2 as FQNNGV. This CDR3 has 14 residues. This CDR3 is CASSLDGGYETQYF. The CDR3, as DNA: TGTGCCAGCAGCTTAGATGGGGGGTACGAGACCCAGTACTTC.

In its sample, this clonotype was seen many times. This chain uses TRBV6-5 with TRBJ2-5; 7 bases match TRBD2. Germline loops: CDR1 MNHEY, CDR2 SVGAGI. V dropped 0 bases and J dropped 5; count of bases not matched to a gene: 6. CDR3 length: 15 residues. CDR3: CASSYSSSGLETQYF. In DNA form, the CDR3 reads TGTGCCAGCAGTTACTCGTCTAGCGGATTGGAGACCCAGTACTTC.

This clonotype was counted ten times or more. This chain uses TRBV28 with TRBJ2-7; 7 nucleotides agree with TRBD1. Germline V lookup: CDR1 MDHEN, CDR2 SYDVKM. The CDR3 contains 14 residues. With 6 bases clipped from V and 1 base from J, the junction kept 6 bases outside the gene matches. CDR3 loop: CASSTGQVSYEQYF. The CDR3 DNA reads TGTGCCAGCAGCACAGGACAGGTTTCCTACGAGCAGTACTTC.

This clonotype was found many times. This chain uses TRBV3-1 with TRBJ2-7; TRBD1 agrees at 10 bases. The CDR3 runs to 15 residues. V shed 3 bases, J shed 4 bases, and the junction held 6 bases outside the gene matches. Germline assignment: CDR1 LGHDT and CDR2 YNNKEL (reference sequence). DNA of the CDR3: TGTGCCAGCAGCCAGGGACAGGGGTTCTTGTACGAGCAGTACTTC. The encoded protein is CASSQGQGFLYEQYF.

The chain is built from TRBV11-2 and TRBJ2-5; D assignment may be TRBD1 or TRBD2 (5 bases each). V was clipped by 0 bases and J by 2 bases, with 7 bases between them. The CDR3 loop spans 14 amino acids. CDR1 and CDR2 from the germline V gene are SGHAT and FQNNGV. CDR3 DNA sequence: TGTGCCAGCAGCTTAGAATGGGGGCAAGAGACCCAGTACTTC. Encoded protein: CASSLEWGQETQYF.

This clonotype was seen repeatedly, ten times or more. J is TRBJ1-4 and V is TRBV12-3 or TRBV12-4; D is uncertain. The CDR3 spans 13 residues. Trimming left V 7 bases short and J 8 bases short, with 14 bases between. CDR3 DNA: TGTGCCAGCACCTCCCTGGTAGGGGAAAAACTGTTTTTT. This gives the protein CASTSLVGEKLFF.

About this clonotype itself: A read error may explain this, as a much larger clone is one base away. The conserved phenylalanine or tryptophan normally closing the CDR3 is absent here, so this likely arose from a read error. This rearrangement joins TRBV7-9 to TRBJ1-5; D is ambiguous. Deletions cut 4 bases from V and 6 bases from J, with 13 bases between. This CDR3 is 14 amino acids long. CDR1 SEHNR and CDR2 FQNEAQ come from the germline V gene (reference sequence). CDR3 sequence reads: CASSSSTLGQPQHS. The CDR3 nucleotides are TGTGCCAGCAGCTCCTCCACTTTAGGTCAGCCCCAGCATTCT.

The sample holds many counts of this clonotype. CDR3 DNA sequence: TGCGCCAGCAGCCAAGATGGGTCACAGCACACTGAAGCTTTCTTT. As protein: CASSQDGSQHTEAFF. The rearrangement uses TRBV4-3 and TRBJ1-1; D call uncertain. Trimming shortened V by 0 bases and J by 3 bases, and 11 bases separated the two germline ends. CDR1 is LGHNA and CDR2 is YSLEER in the germline V gene. CDR3 size: 15 residues.

This clonotype showed up many times. This chain joins TRBV23-1 and TRBJ2-5; D may be TRBD1 (6 bases). TRBV23-1 is flagged as an ORF with uncertain function. V was trimmed by 6 bases and J by 3 bases, leaving 11 bases between them. CDR3 length equals 13 residues. The CDR3 is CASSRRQEETQYF. The CDR3, as DNA: TGCGCCAGCAGCCGTCGACAGGAAGAGACCCAGTACTTC.

At least ten counts were recorded for this clonotype. V gene TRBV7-9 combines with J gene TRBJ1-5; no clear D. Per the germline V gene, CDR1 is SEHNR and CDR2 is FQNEAQ (reference sequence). Trimming shortened V by 4 bases and J by 7 bases, and 8 bases separated the two germline ends. The CDR3 runs to 12 residues. The CDR3 bases are TGTGCCAGCAGCTACGGCCAACAGCCCCAGCATTTT. Its translation is CASSYGQQPQHF.

This clonotype came up many times. The gene calls are TRBV29-1 and TRBJ1-2; D is undetermined. In germline, CDR1 is SQVTM, CDR2 ANQGSEA. Trimming removed 3 bases from V and 0 bases from J, with 14 bases in between. The CDR3 consists of 15 residues. CDR3 in amino acids: CSVDAGEQANYGYTF. CDR3 bases: TGCAGCGTTGACGCAGGAGAACAAGCTAACTATGGCTACACCTTC.

This clonotype is labeled as medium-sized. The chain is built from TRBV4-3 and TRBJ2-3, with TRBD2 identical over 11 bases. Trimming took 3 bases from V and 4 from J; bases not matched to a gene: 3. Germline CDR1 LGHNA, CDR2 YSLEER. The CDR3 totals 15 residues. CDR3 DNA sequence: TGCGCCAGCAGCCATCTAGCGGGAGGTGCAGATACGCAGTATTTT. Translation: CASSHLAGGADTQYF.

This clonotype has only one observation. Given a much more abundant clone one base away, this may be a read error. This chain uses TRBV6-2 or TRBV6-3 with TRBJ1-1; no firm D call. The CDR3 is made up of 14 amino acids. Per the germline V gene, CDR1 is MNHEY and CDR2 is SVGEGT. The CDR3 region is CASSYGRMNTGAFF. In nucleotides, the CDR3 is TGTGCCAGCAGTTACGGGAGGATGAACACTGGAGCTTTCTTT.

Of note for this clonotype: A much larger clone lies a single base off, so this may be a read error. The rearrangement uses TRBV12-3 or TRBV12-4 and TRBJ2-3; possible D gene TRBD1, 6 bases. This CDR3 comprises 14 residues. The CDR3 loop reads CASSLAGERDMQYF. DNA of the CDR3: TGTGCCAGCAGTCTCGCAGGGGAAAGAGATATGCAGTATTTT.

This clonotype was counted ten times or more. The chain employs TRBV7-9 and TRBJ2-3; 8 bases fit TRBD2. Trimming cost V 4 bases and J 1 base; bases outside gene matches: 1. From germline, CDR1 is SEHNR and CDR2 FQNEAQ (reference sequence). The CDR3 runs 14 residues. CDR3 protein: CASSSAGGTDTQYF. CDR3 in DNA: TGTGCCAGCAGCTCAGCGGGGGGCACAGATACGCAGTATTTT.

Comment on this clonotype: A junction boundary mismatches the germline segment, possibly from a read error. The chain recombines TRBV19 with TRBJ2-1; D tentatively fits TRBD1 or TRBD2 (6 bases each). Germline CDR1 and CDR2: LNHDA and SQIVND (reference sequence). This CDR3 is 15 amino acids long. CDR3 DNA sequence: TGTGCCAGTACGGTAGGAGGGGGGTCCTACAATGATCAGTTCTTC. It encodes CASTVGGGSYNDQFF.